This entry lists 20 T cell receptor beta chains sequenced from one sample in a study of CD8+CD57+ T cells in acquired aplastic anemia. Selection for sequencing was limited to patients who had shown CD8+CD57+ cell expansion by flow cytometry. TCR beta VDJ and CDR3 were profiled, and genomic DNA was the template. In TCRdb, the reads were re-called with MiXCR into one record per CDR3 protein. Of a few hundred thousand distinct CDR3 sequences in the sample, roughly 82% were seen once. What was sequenced was sorted CD4+, CD8+, or CD8+CD57+ T cells (not recorded which) from PBMCs. All receptors come from a human donor with aplastic anemia.

The rearrangement joins TRBV20-1 to TRBJ2-7, with D maybe TRBD2 (5 bases). The CDR3 has 11 amino acids. The germline CDR1 and CDR2 sequences are DFQATT and SNEGSKA (reference sequence). V lost 3 bases and J lost 7, with 10 bases in between. This chain's CDR3 is CSARDPGEQYF. CDR3 nucleotides: TGCAGTGCTAGGGATCCGGGGGAGCAGTACTTC.

The sample holds a few counts of this clonotype. The chain uses TRBV20-1 and TRBJ1-1, with TRBD1 as a possible D gene (5 bases). The CDR3 is 14 residues long. Trimming pared 5 bases from V and 1 base from J, leaving 14 bases between. Germline V gene data show CDR1 as DFQATT and CDR2 as SNEGSKA (reference sequence). CDR3 in amino acids: CSAYPGRKNTEAFF. The CDR3 nucleotides are TGCAGTGCTTACCCGGGACGCAAGAACACTGAAGCTTTCTTT.

The chain carries TRBV7-7 and TRBJ2-3, with D perhaps matching TRBD1 or TRBD2 (5 bases each). The CDR3 extends over 13 amino acids. Germline V gene data show CDR1 as SSHAT and CDR2 as FNYEAQ (reference sequence). The CDR3 region has the DNA TGTTCTCCTAGGAACGGGGCCACAGATACGCAGTATTTT. Translated, it gives CSPRNGATDTQYF.

This clonotype was counted a single time. The chain links TRBV11-2 to TRBJ2-3; possibly TRBD2 for D (6 bases). CDR1 SGHAT and CDR2 FQNNGV come from the germline V gene. Between the trimmed V and J ends, which lost 5 bases and 6 bases, there was a span of 15 bases. CDR3 length: 14 amino acids. CDR3 sequence: CASSPVAGTDTQYF. The CDR3 DNA follows: TGTGCCAGCAGCCCGGTCGCGGGGACCGATACGCAGTATTTT.

The table lists this clonotype with many counts. V is TRBV4-1 and J is TRBJ1-6, with D perhaps matching TRBD1 (5 bases). Per the germline V gene, CDR1 is MGHRA and CDR2 is YSYEKL. Trimming took 1 base from V and 8 from J, leaving 15 bases between them. CDR3 length: 16 amino acids. CDR3 loop: CASSQARGRGDSPLHF. In DNA form, the CDR3 reads TGCGCCAGCAGCCAAGCTCGGGGCCGGGGGGATTCACCCCTCCACTTT.

Points on this clonotype: Germline is not matched at one junction end, which may reflect a read error. This chain joins TRBV7-9 and TRBJ1-2; D gene uncertain. Germline CDR1 SEHNR, CDR2 FQNEAQ (reference sequence). This CDR3 is 15 amino acids long. The chain's CDR3 is CASSLALGSNYGYTF. The CDR3, as DNA: TGTGCCAGCAGCTTGGCACTAGGGTCAAACTATGGGTACACCTTC.

Regarding this clonotype: At one end, the junction sequence differs from germline, possibly due to a read error. This rearrangement joins TRBV2 to TRBJ1-5, with a tentative D call TRBD1 (5 bases). Germline V gene sequence: CDR1 SNHLY, CDR2 FYNNEI. The CDR3 sequence is 13 residues long. In nucleotides, the CDR3 is TGTGCCAGCGGGCACAGAGGGACTCAGCCGCAGCATTTT. Translation: CASGHRGTQPQHF.

The J gene is TRBJ1-1, the V gene TRBV11-3; 7 bases fit TRBD1. V dropped 5 bases and J dropped 1; count of bases not matched to a gene: 10. The length of the CDR3 is 16 residues. Looked up from germline, CDR1 is SGHNT and CDR2 is YENEEA. As DNA, the CDR3 is TGTGCCAGCAGCACCGCCGGGGGACAGAGGAACACTGAAGCTTTCTTT. As protein: CASSTAGGQRNTEAFF.

The V and J genes are TRBV7-8 and TRBJ2-7; D is unresolved. The CDR3 extends over 18 amino acids. Trimming took off 3 bases at V and 3 bases at J, with 24 bases between the two ends. Germline V gene data show CDR1 as SGHVS and CDR2 as FQNEAQ. CDR3 amino acids: CASSFTRGGKSLYYEQYV. The CDR3 DNA sequence: TGTGCCAGCAGCTTTACTCGAGGCGGCAAATCCCTTTACTACGAGCAGTACGTC.

Concerning this clonotype itself: The junction shows a germline mismatch at one end, possibly a read error. The gene calls are TRBV19 and TRBJ1-2; D possibly corresponds to TRBD1 (6 bases). The CDR3 is 15 residues long. CDR1 LNHDA and CDR2 SQIVND come from the germline V gene (reference sequence). CDR3 sequence: CASSIAGGAYNEQIF. For the CDR3, the DNA is TGTGCCAGTAGTATAGCGGGGGGCGCCTACAATGAGCAGATCTTC.

The rearrangement uses TRBV2 and TRBJ1-1; tentatively, D is TRBD1 (5 bases). This CDR3 contains 15 residues. V lost 6 bases and J 7 bases, leaving 21 bases between the germline ends. Germline V CDR1 and CDR2: SNHLY, FYNNEI. The CDR3 DNA sequence: TGTGCCAGCAGCTACGATCTGACAGATACGCATGAAGCTTTCTTT. Encoded protein: CASSYDLTDTHEAFF.

Here the CDR3 DNA reads TGCAGTGCTCCGCCCGTATGGCAACTACCTAATCAGCCCCAGCATTTT. This sequence encodes CSAPPVWQLPNQPQHF. This chain joins TRBV20-1 and TRBJ1-5; D is undetermined. Germline V gene data show CDR1 as DFQATT and CDR2 as SNEGSKA (reference sequence). This CDR3 has 16 amino acids. V was shortened by 5 bases and J by 4 bases, with 21 bases between the two germline ends.

The J gene is TRBJ1-6, the V gene TRBV5-6; D is possibly TRBD1 (6 bases). V was cut by 4 bases and J by 3 bases, with 8 bases left in between. Germline V gives CDR1 SGHDT, CDR2 YYEEEE. This CDR3 is built from 14 residues. In DNA, the CDR3 is TGTGCCAGCAGCCTCAGGGGCTATAATTCACCCCTCCACTTT. Residues: CASSLRGYNSPLHF.

The genes are TRBV5-1 and TRBJ1-5; D call uncertain. CDR1 SGHRS and CDR2 YFSETQ come from the germline V gene. CDR3 length: 15 amino acids. V gave up 0 bases and J gave up 0 bases, with 7 bases separating them. CDR3 sequence: CASSLDGYSNQPQHF. The CDR3 coding sequence is TGCGCCAGCAGCTTGGACGGATATAGCAATCAGCCCCAGCATTTT.

This clonotype has just one count. The chain is built from TRBV15 and TRBJ2-7, with D uncertain. The CDR3 is made up of 14 amino acids. Between the trimmed V and J ends, which lost 5 bases and 2 bases, there was a span of 13 bases. Germline loops: CDR1 LNHNV, CDR2 YYDKDF (reference sequence). The CDR3 reads CATSGRANAYEQYV. For the CDR3, the DNA is TGTGCCACCAGCGGCCGGGCGAACGCCTACGAGCAGTACGTC.

As concerns this clonotype: Because the CDR3 is missing its conserved closing phenylalanine or tryptophan, this is likely a read error. The limits of the CDR3 on the DNA are not certain, so only TCRdb's listed CDR3 is given. This chain connects TRBV7-9 to TRBJ2-3; the DNA was not compared with TRBD2, the D call given in the table. In germline, CDR1 is SEHNR, CDR2 FQNEAQ (reference sequence). The CDR3 is made up of 13 amino acids, end residues included. CDR3 sequence reads: CASSFGGSGGSDY.

A single count supports this clonotype. This chain connects TRBV9 to TRBJ2-7; 8 positions match TRBD2. The CDR3 sequence is 14 residues long. V shed 7 bases, J shed 10 bases, and the junction held 16 bases outside the gene matches. CDR1 and CDR2 (germline): SGDLS, YYNGEE. The CDR3 DNA sequence: TGTGCCAGCGGAGGAGCAGCGGGGGCTGGGTACCAGTACGTC. It specifies CASGGAAGAGYQYV.

This clonotype is a singleton in its sample. The junction departs from germline at one end; a sequencing error may be responsible. V is TRBV11-3 and J is TRBJ2-3, with a possible D match to TRBD1 (6 bases). Per germline, CDR1 SGHNT and CDR2 YENEEA. This CDR3 has 15 residues. The CDR3 spells CASSVEGQGTDTQYF. The DNA for the CDR3 is TGTGCCAGCAGCGTAGAGGGACAAGGCACAGATACGCAGTATTTT.

This clonotype appeared a few times. The V gene is TRBV4-2, the J gene TRBJ1-1; 9 bases line up with TRBD1. CDR1 is LGHNA and CDR2 is YNFKEQ in the germline V gene. The CDR3 has 18 residues. Trimming at V came to 3 bases and at J to 0 bases, leaving 11 bases not matched to a gene. The DNA for the CDR3 is TGTGCCAGCAGCCAGGGACAGGGAGCGGGCCCTTTGAACACTGAAGCTTTCTTT. The encoded protein is CASSQGQGAGPLNTEAFF.

This chain uses TRBV19 with TRBJ1-1, with D tentatively TRBD1 (6 bases). CDR3 length: 13 residues. Germline CDR1 reads LNHDA; CDR2 reads SQIVND (reference sequence). Trimming took 8 bases from V and 0 from J, leaving 10 bases between them. In DNA, the CDR3 is TGTGCCAGTGGACAGATGATGAACACTGAAGCTTTCTTT. Protein: CASGQMMNTEAFF.